The rows below give T cell receptor beta chains drawn from one sample of a study of T cell changes during pregnancy in multiple sclerosis. Generated by immunoSEQ multiplex PCR, the TCRdb table keeps only in-frame clones and is missing some. The sample has roughly 51,000 clones, 90% to 95% seen once. This specimen was CD8+ T cells from peripheral blood mononuclear cells, taken before pregnancy. Receptors were obtained from a female donor with multiple sclerosis, enrolled in a pregnancy study. Each CDR3 is given without its conserved first and last residue. Clone size is not always given. Where it is, it says once, few, many or a class for expanded clones.

v_gene	j_gene	abundance	CDR3aa
TRBV2	TRBJ2-1	NA	ASSEGDLPQDEQF
TRBV29-1	TRBJ2-7	NA	SALGLYYEQY
TRBV7-9	TRBJ2-1	NA	ASSLTAAGYNEQF
TRBV29-1	TRBJ1-2	NA	SVEVSDTYYGYT
TRBV6-4	TRBJ2-1	NA	ASSERYNEQF
TRBV5-4	TRBJ2-3	NA	ASSSEADTQY
TRBV29-1	TRBJ1-1	NA	SVEGALGEEAF
TRBV6-4	TRBJ2-3	few	ASSDSTSGSMDTQY
TRBV7-9	TRBJ2-1	NA	ASSTGLAGHNEQF
TRBV7-9	TRBJ2-7	once	ASSPIRGQGNPVQY
TRBV5-1	TRBJ2-1	NA	ASSPRDRELNEQF
TRBV5-1	TRBJ1-1	NA	ASSAGGSEAF
TRBV7-8	TRBJ2-1	NA	ASRKGTGLYNEQF
TRBV30	TRBJ2-7	NA	AWYSYEQY
TRBV7-8	TRBJ2-7	NA	ASTPGTSGRNEQY
TRBV6-5	TRBJ1-1	once	ASKLGGRTEAF
TRBV4-1	TRBJ2-7	NA	ASSQDYWEGSYEQY
TRBV19	TRBJ1-3	NA	ASTGQGFDTIY
TRBV29-1	TRBJ2-2	NA	SVRDKNTGELF
TRBV30	TRBJ2-2	NA	AWSWTGIGELF
TRBV4-3	TRBJ2-1	NA	ASSPGLASDEQF
TRBV1	TRBJ2-1	once	TSSRGEGTDEQF
TRBV4-2	TRBJ2-2	NA	ASSQDFSSGYTGELF
TRBV4-1	TRBJ2-1	NA	ASSPFGGGEGYNEQF
TRBV28	TRBJ2-1	NA	ASSLTGYSYNEQF
TRBV6-5	TRBJ1-5	NA	ASSYGQGQPQH
TRBV12-5	TRBJ2-5	NA	ASGLAPVETQY
TRBV4-1	TRBJ2-3	NA	ASSQVRTDTQY
TRBV29-1	TRBJ1-1	once	SAETGVNTEAF
TRBV4-1	TRBJ2-1	NA	ASSREPNNEQF
TRBV6-6	TRBJ1-2	NA	ASSDRDGVANYGYT
TRBV18	TRBJ1-2	NA	ASSPGQGVYLYGYT
TRBV15	TRBJ1-1	NA	ATSRETGMNTEAF
TRBV5-4	TRBJ1-2	NA	ASSEQGGYYGYT
TRBV5-1	TRBJ1-4	NA	ASSQPEGSTNEKLF
TRBV27	TRBJ2-7	NA	ASSIGTGSYEQY
TRBV5-1	TRBJ1-2	NA	ASSLDLAGDYGYT
TRBV27	TRBJ2-1	NA	ASSSRTGLTFWNEQF
TRBV7-9	TRBJ2-1	NA	ASSPPSGFGQF
TRBV7-7	TRBJ2-3	NA	ASSLSGRDTDTQY
TRBV6-5	TRBJ2-3	NA	ASSYGTGSTDTQY
TRBV19	TRBJ2-7	NA	ASSILQRATYEQY